Following are 5 T cell receptor beta chains from one sample sequenced in a study of blood T cells in healthy people across ages (dated by TCRdb to 2015 to 2017). The library came from 5' RACE. Sequencing was performed on an Illumina HiSeq 2500. A second about 6 to 11 cycle PCR used a sample-barcoded 5' primer and a J-beta primer mix. In-frame beta chains were kept once TCRdb had trimmed the public reads at Q25 with fastp and called clones with MiXCR. When rows share a CDR3 protein, they turn into one entry using the most common DNA and genes. The sample data list about 700,000 distinct CDR3 sequences, and 32% of these were observed just once. 15% to 17% of the sample is taken by the ten largest. The sequenced sample consisted of blood. These receptors were obtained from an elderly woman in good health. Donor details come from another sample of the same person, matched by shared clones.

This clonotype was counted many times. The chain recombines TRBV18 with TRBJ2-3, with TRBD2 matching over 10 bases. The CDR3 runs 17 residues. The germline gives CDR1 KGHSH, CDR2 LQKENI. V trimming: 0 bases; J trimming: 3 bases; junction bases outside the gene matches: 6. The CDR3 spells CASSPPGGTSETDTQYF. CDR3 nucleotides: TGTGCCAGCTCACCACCGGGCGGGACTAGCGAGACAGATACGCAGTATTTT.

This chain joins TRBV27 and TRBJ2-7; 7 nucleotides match TRBD1. J gave up 7 bases and V 2 bases, and 11 bases lay outside the gene matches. This CDR3 comprises 15 residues. Germline values: CDR1 MNHEY, CDR2 SMNVEV (reference sequence). CDR3 DNA sequence: TGTGCCAGCAGTTTACAGGGGGTCGCCTACAATGAGCAGTACTTC. Its translation: CASSLQGVAYNEQYF.

The gene calls are TRBV19 and TRBJ2-2, with D maybe TRBD2 (6 bases). CDR1 is LNHDA and CDR2 is SQIVND in the germline V gene (reference sequence). V lost 6 bases, J lost 6 bases, and 14 bases lay in between. There are 14 residues in the CDR3. This CDR3 is CASRVGPGAGELFF. The CDR3 DNA sequence: TGTGCCAGTAGGGTGGGCCCGGGAGCCGGGGAGCTGTTTTTT.

This clonotype occurred many times. This chain uses TRBV6-6 with TRBJ1-4, with unresolved D. The CDR3 is 12 amino acids. V gave up 0 bases and J gave up 8 bases, with 4 bases separating them. The germline CDR1 and CDR2 sequences are MNHNY and SVGAGI (reference sequence). CDR3 protein: CASSYSGEKLFF. In nucleotides, the CDR3 is TGTGCCAGCAGTTACTCCGGAGAAAAACTGTTTTTT.

This clonotype was found many times. This chain links TRBV29-1 with TRBJ2-7, with TRBD1 as a possible D gene (6 bases). This CDR3 is 14 amino acids long. V shed 4 bases and J shed 5 bases, with 18 bases lying between them. Germline V CDR1 and CDR2: SQVTM, ANQGSEA. CDR3 region: CSVGLVTGSNEQYF. The CDR3 coding sequence is TGCAGCGTTGGGTTAGTAACAGGGTCCAACGAGCAGTACTTC.